The 13 T cell receptor beta chains presented below share a single source sample, sequenced in a study of shared T cell receptors in the human thymus. TCRdb keeps only in-frame clones here, not all; method: immunoSEQ multiplex PCR. The sample has hundreds of thousands of clones; 70% to 90% are singletons. Another study also made use of these data, one on human thymus T cells.

Sequencing used thymocytes. All receptors derive from a boy under two years old with a congenital heart defect.

This clone was observed once. CDR3 in DNA: TGTGCCAGCAGTTACTGGCGGGGGAACACAGATACGCAGTATTTT. It yields the protein CASSYWRGNTDTQYF. This chain connects TRBV6-5 to TRBJ2-3; 7 bases are a match to TRBD2. This CDR3 region has 15 residues. V was pared by 1 base and J by 2 bases, with 3 bases of the junction left unmatched. Germline-derived CDR1 and CDR2 are MNHEY and SVGAGI.

This chain joins TRBV4-3 and TRBJ1-4; TRBD1 might be the D (6 bases). The CDR3 consists of 18 residues. CDR1 and CDR2 from the germline V gene are LGHNA and YSLEER. Trimming left V 4 bases short and J 2 bases short, with 20 bases between. CDR3 sequence (DNA): TGCGCCAGCAGCCCCCGGGGCAGGGGTCCTGGGACTAATGAAAAACTGTTTTTT. Residues: CASSPRGRGPGTNEKLFF.

V is TRBV5-6 and J is TRBJ2-1; 8 bases agree with TRBD1. The CDR3 is 15 amino acids. Germline V CDR1 and CDR2: SGHDT, YYEEEE. Trimming took 5 bases from V and 2 from J; bases not matched to a gene: 6. CDR3 in DNA: TGTGCCAGCAGTTACCGGGACAGGCCCTACAATGAGCAGTTCTTC. It codes for CASSYRDRPYNEQFF.

This clone was recorded only once. The chain recombines TRBV7-9 with TRBJ2-2; perhaps TRBD2 as D (6 bases). Trimming removed 5 bases at V and 6 bases at J, with 16 bases between. The CDR3 is made up of 15 amino acids. From germline, CDR1 is SEHNR and CDR2 FQNEAQ (reference sequence). As DNA, the CDR3 is TGTGCCAGCAGCCATGGGGAGGATGGGGCCGGGGAGCTGTTTTTT. This translates into CASSHGEDGAGELFF. Using reference TRBV7-9 and TRBJ2-2 for the parts outside the CDR3, the full variable domain is DTGVSQNPRHKITKRGQNVTFRCDPISEHNRLYWYRQTLGQGPEFLTYFQNEAQLEKSRLLSDRFSAERPKGSFSTLEIQRTEQGDSAMYLCASSHGEDGAGELFFGEGSRLTVL.

The rearrangement joins TRBV4-2 to TRBJ1-1, with D uncertain. The CDR3 consists of 13 residues. The germline gives CDR1 LGHNA, CDR2 YNFKEQ. V lost 5 bases and J lost 1, with 8 bases in between. The CDR3 sequence is CASSAQENTEAFF. The CDR3 DNA follows: TGTGCCAGCAGCGCTCAGGAGAACACTGAAGCTTTCTTT.

A word on this clone: Within the sample, other DNA sequences also encode this same CDR3. The chain joins TRBV25-1 to TRBJ1-6, with 7 positions matching TRBD1. Trimming took 2 bases from V and 13 from J; bases not matched to a gene: 11. Looked up from germline, CDR1 is MGHDK and CDR2 is SYGVNS. CDR3 length: 15 residues. The CDR3 region has the DNA TGTGCCAGCAGTGAAGACAGGGTCAAAACTTCCCCCCTCCACTTT. This codes for CASSEDRVKTSPLHF. The whole variable domain, filled in from reference TRBV25-1 and TRBJ1-6, reads EADIYQTPRYLVIGTGKKITLECSQTMGHDKMYWYQQDPGMELHLIHYSYGVNSTEKGDLSSESTVSRIRTEHFPLTLESARPSHTSQYLCASSEDRVKTSPLHFGNGTRLTVT.

The chain is built from TRBV19 and TRBJ2-1, with a possible D match to TRBD2 (5 bases). V was clipped by 5 bases and J by 3 bases, with 8 bases between them. CDR3 length: 13 residues. Per germline, CDR1 LNHDA and CDR2 SQIVND (reference sequence). The CDR3 loop is CASSYGGYNEQFF. The CDR3 region has the DNA TGTGCCAGTAGTTACGGAGGCTACAATGAGCAGTTCTTC.

V and J are TRBV6-5 and TRBJ2-1; 7 bases are a match to TRBD1. The germline gives CDR1 MNHEY, CDR2 SVGAGI. The CDR3 covers 16 residues. With V trimmed by 0 bases and J by 2 bases, 4 bases remained unmatched. Here the CDR3 reads CASSYSGTAPYNEQFF. In nucleotides, the CDR3 is TGTGCCAGCAGTTACTCCGGGACAGCACCCTACAATGAGCAGTTCTTC.

The chain joins TRBV28 to TRBJ2-7; D is possibly TRBD1 (5 bases). CDR3 length: 13 amino acids. Germline values: CDR1 MDHEN, CDR2 SYDVKM. The V end was cut by 3 bases, the J end by 5 bases, with 11 bases between. In DNA, the CDR3 is TGTGCCAGCAGTTTGGACACCAACGACGAGCAGTACTTC. Protein product: CASSLDTNDEQYF.

The chain couples TRBV11-2 to TRBJ2-2, with TRBD1 matching 9 bases. Germline CDR1 and CDR2: SGHAT and FQNNGV. J gave up 6 bases and V 1 base, and 0 bases lay outside the gene matches. This CDR3 is built from 14 residues. CDR3 nucleotides: TGTGCCAGCAGCTTAGGACAGGGGGCCGGGGAGCTGTTTTTT. This sequence encodes CASSLGQGAGELFF.

The chain employs TRBV28 and TRBJ2-5, with 14 bases fitting TRBD2. This CDR3 contains 17 residues. Per the germline V gene, CDR1 is MDHEN and CDR2 is SYDVKM. V trimming: 8 bases; J trimming: 4 bases; junction bases outside the gene matches: 12. The CDR3 DNA is TGTGCCAGCGAAATATCGAGACTAGCGGGGGGGCGAGAGACCCAGTACTTC. Encoded protein: CASEISRLAGGRETQYF.

This sequence joins TRBV28 and TRBJ2-5; unclear D gene. The J call may be in error: the DNA end matches TRBJ2-7 better. Germline lookup yields CDR1 MDHEN and CDR2 SYDVKM. The CDR3 totals 12 residues. CDR3: CASSFSRNEQYF. The DNA of the CDR3 is TGTGCCAGCAGTTTTTCAAGAAACGAGCAGTACTTC.

The rearrangement joins TRBV27 to TRBJ2-3; D is ambiguous. The V gene lost 8 bases and the J gene lost 4 bases, with 28 bases spanning the gap. Germline CDR1 and CDR2: MNHEY and SMNVEV (reference sequence). The CDR3 sequence is 18 residues long. CDR3 nucleotides: TGTGCCAGCCCCCCATCCTCCCCCCTCCCTCCTGCGGCAGATACGCAGTATTTT. Its protein is CASPPSSPLPPAADTQYF.